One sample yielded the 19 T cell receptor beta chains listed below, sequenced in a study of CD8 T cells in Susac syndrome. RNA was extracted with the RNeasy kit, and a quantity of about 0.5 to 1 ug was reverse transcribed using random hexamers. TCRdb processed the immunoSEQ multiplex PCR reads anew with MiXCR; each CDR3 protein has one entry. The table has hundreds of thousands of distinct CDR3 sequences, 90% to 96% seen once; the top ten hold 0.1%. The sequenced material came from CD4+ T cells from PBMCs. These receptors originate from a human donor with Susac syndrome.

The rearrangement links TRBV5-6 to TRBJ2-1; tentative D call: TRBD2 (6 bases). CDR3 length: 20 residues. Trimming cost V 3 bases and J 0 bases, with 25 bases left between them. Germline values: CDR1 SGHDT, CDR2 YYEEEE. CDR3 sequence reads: CASSSNLYSGLLSSYNEQFF. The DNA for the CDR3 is TGTGCCAGCAGCTCCAATCTCTATTCGGGACTCCTGAGCTCCTACAATGAGCAGTTCTTC.

This CDR3 reads CASSPIGGTSRDSEQFF. CDR3 DNA: TGCGCCAGCAGTCCCATAGGGGGGACTAGCAGGGATAGTGAGCAGTTCTTC. The chain joins TRBV5-1 to TRBJ2-1; 9 bases are shared with TRBD2. CDR1 is SGHRS and CDR2 is YFSETQ in the germline V gene. The CDR3 is made up of 17 amino acids. The V and J ends lost 5 bases and 9 bases, in that order; junction bases with no gene match: 18.

The CDR3 here is CAISSGEMNTEAFF. CDR3 coding DNA: TGTGCCATCAGCAGTGGAGAAATGAACACTGAAGCTTTCTTT. The rearrangement uses TRBV28 and TRBJ1-1; no firm D call. The V end lost 10 bases, the J end lost 0 bases, and 15 bases lay between the germline ends. The CDR3 covers 14 residues. CDR1 is MDHEN, CDR2 SYDVKM, per germline. Full variable domain (rest looked up from reference TRBV28 and TRBJ1-1): DVKVTQSSRYLVKRTGEKVFLECVQDMDHENMFWYRQDPGLGLRLIYFSYDVKMKEKGDIPEGYSVSREKKERFSLILESASTNQTSMYLCAISSGEMNTEAFFGQGTRLTVV.

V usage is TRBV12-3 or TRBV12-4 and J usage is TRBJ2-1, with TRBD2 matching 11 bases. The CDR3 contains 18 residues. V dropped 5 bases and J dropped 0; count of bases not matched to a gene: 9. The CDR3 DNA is TGTGCCAGCAGTGATCCCGGGACTAGCGGACTCTCCTACAATGAGCAGTTCTTC. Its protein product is CASSDPGTSGLSYNEQFF.

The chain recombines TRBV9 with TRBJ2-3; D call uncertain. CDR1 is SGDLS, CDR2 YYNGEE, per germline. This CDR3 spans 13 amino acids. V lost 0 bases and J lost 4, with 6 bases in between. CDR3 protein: CASSVARSDTQYF. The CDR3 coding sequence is TGTGCCAGCAGCGTAGCTCGATCAGATACGCAGTATTTT.

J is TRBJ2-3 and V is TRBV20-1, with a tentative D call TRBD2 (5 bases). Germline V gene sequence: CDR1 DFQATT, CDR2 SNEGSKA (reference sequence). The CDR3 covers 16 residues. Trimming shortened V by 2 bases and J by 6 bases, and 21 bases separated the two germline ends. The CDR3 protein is CSARKGRAASRDTQYF. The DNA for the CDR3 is TGCAGTGCTAGAAAGGGCCGGGCCGCTAGCAGGGATACGCAGTATTTT.

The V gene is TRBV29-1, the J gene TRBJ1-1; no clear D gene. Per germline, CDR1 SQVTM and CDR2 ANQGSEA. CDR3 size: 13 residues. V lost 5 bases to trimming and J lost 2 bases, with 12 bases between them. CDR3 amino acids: CSVPGSLNTEAFF. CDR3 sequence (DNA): TGCAGCGTTCCTGGGTCCCTAAACACTGAAGCTTTCTTT.

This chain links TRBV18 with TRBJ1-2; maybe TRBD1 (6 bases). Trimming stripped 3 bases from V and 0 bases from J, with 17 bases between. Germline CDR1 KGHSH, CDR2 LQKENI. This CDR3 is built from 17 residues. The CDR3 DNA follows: TGTGCCAGCTCACCGACTCCAGGACAGCAATCTAACTATGGCTACACCTTC. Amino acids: CASSPTPGQQSNYGYTF.

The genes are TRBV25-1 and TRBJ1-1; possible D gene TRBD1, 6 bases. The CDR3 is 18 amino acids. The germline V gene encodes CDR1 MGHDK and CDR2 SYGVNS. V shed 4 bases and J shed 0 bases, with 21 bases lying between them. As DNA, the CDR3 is TGTGCCAGCAGTGCCCTCCCGGCACAGGGAGGGGTGAACACTGAAGCTTTCTTT. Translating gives CASSALPAQGGVNTEAFF.

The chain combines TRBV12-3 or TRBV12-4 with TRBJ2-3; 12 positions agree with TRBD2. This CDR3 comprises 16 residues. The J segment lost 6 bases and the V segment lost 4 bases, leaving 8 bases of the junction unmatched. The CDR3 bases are TGTGCCAGCAGTTCCGGACTAGCGGGAAAGGGGGATACGCAGTATTTT. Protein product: CASSSGLAGKGDTQYF.

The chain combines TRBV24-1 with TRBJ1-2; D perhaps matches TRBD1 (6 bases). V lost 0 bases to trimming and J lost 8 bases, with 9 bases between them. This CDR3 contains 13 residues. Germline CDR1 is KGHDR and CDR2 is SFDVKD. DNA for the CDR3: TGTGCCACCAGTGATTTGACAGGGTACGGCTACACCTTC. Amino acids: CATSDLTGYGYTF.

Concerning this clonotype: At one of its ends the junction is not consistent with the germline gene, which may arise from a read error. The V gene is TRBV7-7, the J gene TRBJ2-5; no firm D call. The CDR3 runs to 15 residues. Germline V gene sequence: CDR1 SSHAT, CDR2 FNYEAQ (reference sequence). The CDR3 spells CASSPAGGYLETQYF. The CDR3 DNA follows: TGTGCTAGCAGCCCGGCCGGCGGCTACTTGGAGACCCAGTACTTC.

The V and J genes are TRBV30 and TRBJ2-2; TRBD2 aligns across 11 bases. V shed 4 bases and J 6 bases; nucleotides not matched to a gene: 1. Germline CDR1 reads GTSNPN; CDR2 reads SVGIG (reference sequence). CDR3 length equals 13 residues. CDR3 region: CAWTSGRPGELFF. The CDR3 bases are TGTGCCTGGACTAGCGGGAGGCCCGGGGAGCTGTTTTTT.

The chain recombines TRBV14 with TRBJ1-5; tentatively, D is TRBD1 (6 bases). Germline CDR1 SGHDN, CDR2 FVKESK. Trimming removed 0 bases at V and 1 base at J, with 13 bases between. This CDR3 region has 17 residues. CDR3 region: CASSQDRRGTSNQPQHF. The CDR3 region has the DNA TGTGCCAGCAGCCAAGATAGGAGGGGGACCAGCAATCAGCCCCAGCATTTT.

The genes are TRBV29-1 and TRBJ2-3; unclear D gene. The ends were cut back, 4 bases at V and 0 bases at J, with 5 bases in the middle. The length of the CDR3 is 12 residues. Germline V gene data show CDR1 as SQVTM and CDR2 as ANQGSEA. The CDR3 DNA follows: TGCAGCGTTGCCTCCAGCACAGATACGCAGTATTTT. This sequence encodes CSVASSTDTQYF.

The CDR3 sequence: CASSLDPFPGQGEELFF. CDR3 coding DNA: TGCGCCAGCAGCTTGGACCCCTTTCCGGGACAGGGTGAGGAGCTGTTTTTT. The chain recombines TRBV5-1 with TRBJ2-2, with 9 bases matching TRBD1. V dropped 0 bases and J dropped 10; count of bases not matched to a gene: 13. Germline loops: CDR1 SGHRS, CDR2 YFSETQ. CDR3 length equals 17 residues. The full variable domain, completed using reference TRBV5-1 and TRBJ2-2, is KAGVTQTPRYLIKTRGQQVTLSCSPISGHRSVSWYQQTPGQGLQFLFEYFSETQRNKGNFPGRFSGRQFSNSRSEMNVSTLELGDSALYLCASSLDPFPGQGEELFFGEGSRLTVL.

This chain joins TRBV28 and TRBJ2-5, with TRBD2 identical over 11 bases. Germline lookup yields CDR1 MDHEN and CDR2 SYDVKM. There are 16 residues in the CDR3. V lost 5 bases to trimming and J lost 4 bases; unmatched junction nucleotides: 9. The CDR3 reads CASSSSGRAGRETQYF. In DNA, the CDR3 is TGTGCCAGCAGTAGTAGCGGGAGGGCCGGGAGAGAGACCCAGTACTTC. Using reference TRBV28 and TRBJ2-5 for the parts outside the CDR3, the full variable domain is DVKVTQSSRYLVKRTGEKVFLECVQDMDHENMFWYRQDPGLGLRLIYFSYDVKMKEKGDIPEGYSVSREKKERFSLILESASTNQTSMYLCASSSSGRAGRETQYFGPGTRLLVL.

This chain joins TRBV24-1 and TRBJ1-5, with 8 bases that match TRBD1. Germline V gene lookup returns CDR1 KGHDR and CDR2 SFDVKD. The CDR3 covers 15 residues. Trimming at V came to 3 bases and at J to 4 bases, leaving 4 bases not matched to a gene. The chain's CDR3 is CATSDRTGGNQPQHF. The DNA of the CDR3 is TGTGCCACCAGTGATCGAACAGGGGGGAATCAGCCCCAGCATTTT.

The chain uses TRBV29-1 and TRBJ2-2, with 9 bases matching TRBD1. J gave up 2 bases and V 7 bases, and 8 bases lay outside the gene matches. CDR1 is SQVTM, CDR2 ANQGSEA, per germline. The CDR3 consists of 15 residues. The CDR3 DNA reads TGCAGCGCCAAAGGGGGACAGGGAAACACCGGGGAGCTGTTTTTT. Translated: CSAKGGQGNTGELFF.